Presented here are 16 T cell receptor beta chains from one specimen sequenced in a study of blood T cell repertoires in acute mononucleosis. Regarding time point: acute infectious mononucleosis, at clinical presentation within 2 weeks of symptom onset (visit 1). The method was immunoSEQ multiplex PCR; TCRdb's version includes in-frame clones alone and lacks a portion of them. The table lists 6,000 to 9,000 clones, 20% to 25% of them singletons. The source material was EBV YVL epitope tetramer+ CD8+ T cells sorted from PBMCs, sampled during acute infectious mononucleosis. Subset in this sample: CD8 T cells binding a tetramer with EBV BRLF1 109-117 peptide (YVL-BR). The receptors originated from a woman aged 18 to 35 with infectious mononucleosis caused by EBV.

This clone was observed at least ten times. The rearrangement links TRBV6-5 to TRBJ2-5; possible D gene TRBD2, 6 bases. The CDR3 has 15 amino acids. From germline, CDR1 is MNHEY and CDR2 SVGAGI. Between the trimmed V and J ends, which lost 6 bases and 1 base, there was a span of 15 bases. The CDR3, as DNA: TGTGCCAGCAGCCCTTATTTGGGGGGCCAAGAGACCCAGTACTTC. It is translated as CASSPYLGGQETQYF.

As concerns this clone: It differs at one base from a far larger clone, so likely a read error. This sample also contains other DNA sequences that code for the same CDR3. The genes are TRBV29-1 and TRBJ2-1; no clear D. The V and J ends lost 4 bases and 8 bases respectively, with 15 bases between them. CDR3 length equals 13 residues. CDR1 and CDR2 from the germline V gene are SQVTM and ANQGSEA. CDR3 coding DNA: TGCAGCGTTGTGGCAGGCGCAAACTATGAGCAGTTCTTC. It is translated as CSVVAGANYEQFF.

This clone was observed at least ten times. At one boundary the junction diverges from the germline segment, which might be a read error. Within the sample, other DNA sequences also encode this same CDR3. CDR3 amino acids: CASSPGQGSSYEQYF. Here the CDR3 DNA reads TGCGCCAGCAGTCCTGGACAGGGAAGCTCCTACGAGCAGTACTTC. The chain carries TRBV7-3 and TRBJ2-7; 8 positions match TRBD1. Looked up from germline, CDR1 is SGHTA and CDR2 is FQGTGA. This CDR3 is 15 amino acids long.

The chain is built from TRBV5-6 and TRBJ2-6; 8 bases are a match to TRBD1. The J segment lost 0 bases and the V segment lost 5 bases, leaving 13 bases of the junction unmatched. The CDR3 runs to 19 residues. Germline assignment: CDR1 SGHDT and CDR2 YYEEEE. CDR3: CASSDWTGNSYSGANVLTF. The DNA of the CDR3 is TGTGCCAGCAGTGACTGGACAGGGAATTCGTACTCTGGGGCCAACGTCCTGACTTTC.

This clone was counted between two and nine times. This rearrangement joins TRBV6-4 to TRBJ2-7; 9 positions agree with TRBD1. Germline V gene data show CDR1 as MRHNA and CDR2 as SNTAGT. The CDR3 runs 16 residues. The V and J ends lost 6 bases and 5 bases, in that order; junction bases with no gene match: 14. CDR3 in amino acids: CASSLDPGTGRHEQYF. Written as DNA, the CDR3 is TGTGCCAGCAGCCTAGACCCCGGGACAGGGCGGCACGAGCAGTACTTC.

This chain connects TRBV11-3 to TRBJ2-5, with no clear D. Germline values: CDR1 SGHNT, CDR2 YENEEA. V lost 0 bases to trimming and J lost 10 bases, with 21 bases between them. This CDR3 spans 16 amino acids. This CDR3 reads CASSLDLLGSAVDQYF. The CDR3 coding sequence is TGTGCCAGCAGCTTAGATCTATTAGGATCCGCAGTTGACCAGTACTTC.

In this sample, this clone is medium-sized (0.01 to 0.1%). V and J are TRBV7-9 and TRBJ1-1; a weak D match, TRBD1 (5 bases). CDR1 is SEHNR, CDR2 FQNEAQ, per germline (reference sequence). The V gene lost 2 bases and the J gene lost 3 bases, with 13 bases spanning the gap. This CDR3 is 15 amino acids long. DNA for the CDR3: TGTGCCAGCAGCTTAACTTCTCCGGGGGACACTGAAGCTTTCTTT. Translation: CASSLTSPGDTEAFF.

With regard to this clone: This probably arose from a read error, given a far larger clone one base away. V and J are TRBV4-2 and TRBJ2-1; TRBD1 is a possible D gene (7 bases). The germline CDR1 and CDR2 sequences are LGHNA and YNFKEQ. The CDR3 has 15 residues. Trimming took off 1 base at V and 7 bases at J, with 14 bases between the two ends. CDR3 sequence reads: CASSQAQGEANEQFF. Written as DNA, the CDR3 is TGTGCCAGCAGCCAAGCTCAGGGGGAGGCAAATGAGCAGTTCTTC.

Many counts were recorded for this clone. The J gene is TRBJ2-2, the V gene TRBV7-2; D possibly corresponds to TRBD1 (6 bases). This CDR3 spans 15 amino acids. Trimming removed 5 bases at V and 4 bases at J, with 14 bases between. Germline lookup yields CDR1 SGHTA and CDR2 FQGNSA. As DNA, the CDR3 is TGTGCCAGCAGCCCCGTAACAGGGCTCACCGGGGAGCTGTTTTTT. As protein: CASSPVTGLTGELFF.

The table lists this clone with a few counts. Given a far larger clone just one base away, this is likely a sequencing read error. Distinct nucleotide sequences in the sample also encode this CDR3. The CDR3 loop reads CASSLMRSSYNEQFF. The DNA of the CDR3 is TGTGCTAGCAGCTTAATGAGGAGCTCCTACAATGAGCAGTTCTTC. The V call is TRBV7-7, the J call TRBJ2-1; D unclear. The CDR3 is 15 residues long. The germline CDR1 and CDR2 sequences are SSHAT and FNYEAQ (reference sequence).

The V call is TRBV7-3, the J call TRBJ2-1; no clear D. The CDR3 is 11 amino acids. Germline V gives CDR1 SGHTA, CDR2 FQGTGA. V dropped 6 bases and J dropped 3 bases, with 3 bases sitting between them. Here the CDR3 DNA reads TGTGCCAGCAGTTTCTACAATGAGCAGTTCTTC. As protein: CASSFYNEQFF.

A few counts support this clone. One base away lies a much larger clone, so this may be a sequencing read error. V usage is TRBV27 and J usage is TRBJ2-1, with D unclear. CDR1 and CDR2 from the germline V gene are MNHEY and SMNVEV (reference sequence). This CDR3 spans 13 amino acids. V lost 6 bases and J lost 7, with 13 bases in between. In DNA, the CDR3 is TGTGCCAGCAGCTTGGCCCTTCAAAATGAGCAGTTCTTC. Its protein is CASSLALQNEQFF.

Only a few counts were recorded for this clone. It differs at one base from a far larger clone, so likely a read error. The chain has TRBV29-1 and TRBJ2-7; D is possibly TRBD1 (5 bases). The CDR3 has 14 amino acids. V lost 5 bases and J lost 2, with 16 bases in between. CDR1 and CDR2 (germline): SQVTM, ANQGSEA. CDR3 sequence reads: CSVIDRSVAYEQYF. CDR3 in DNA: TGCAGCGTTATTGACAGAAGTGTCGCCTACGAGCAGTACTTC.

This clone was detected only a few times. The rearrangement links TRBV7-2 to TRBJ2-7; no clear D gene. The length of the CDR3 is 13 residues. Germline V CDR1 and CDR2: SGHTA, FQGNSA. The ends were cut back, 6 bases at V and 3 bases at J, with 12 bases in the middle. CDR3 amino acids: CASSEWSVYEQYF. The CDR3 DNA follows: TGTGCCAGCAGTGAATGGTCTGTCTACGAGCAGTACTTC.

This clone qualifies as medium-sized. The CDR3 loop reads CASSPTVANYGYTF. The CDR3 nucleotides are TGTGCCAGCAGTCCGACAGTAGCTAACTATGGCTACACCTTC. V is TRBV27 and J is TRBJ1-2, with D tentatively TRBD1 (5 bases). Germline V lookup: CDR1 MNHEY, CDR2 SMNVEV (reference sequence). The CDR3 consists of 14 residues. V gave up 5 bases and J gave up 0 bases, with 10 bases separating them.

V is TRBV27 and J is TRBJ1-1, with unresolved D. The germline V gene has CDR1 MNHEY and CDR2 SMNVEV (reference sequence). V shed 4 bases and J shed 4 bases, with 16 bases lying between them. The CDR3 sequence is 15 residues long. The CDR3 nucleotides read TGTGCCAGCAGTTACTCCCTAATGGGTGGCACTGAAGCTTTCTTT. As protein: CASSYSLMGGTEAFF.